The next 4 T cell receptor delta chains were all read from a single sample in a study of gamma-delta T cells after stem cell transplantation. TCRdb re-called the RT-PCR reads using CATT. The data hold around 3,000 delta-chain clones, with around 1.8% observed a single time. Sequencing was performed on gamma-delta T cells. Receptor source: a human donor. It is not recorded whose cells these are; they may come from a transplant donor.

Details on this clone: A read error is likely here: a far larger clone is one base away. Other DNA sequences in this specimen translate into the identical CDR3. The chain combines TRDV2 with TRDJ1, with a tentative D call TRDD3 (5 bases). Germline V gene lookup returns CDR1 GEAIGNYY and CDR2 EKD. The CDR3 contains 17 residues. This CDR3 reads CACDEVYSGRLTDKLIF. The DNA for the CDR3 is TGTGCCTGTGACGAAGTATATTCTGGGCGATTAACCGATAAACTCATCTTC.

Notes on this clone: The amino acid sequence in TCRdb belongs to a much larger clone and departs from this DNA's translation at residue 8, likely a sequencing read error; the sequence shown is translated from the DNA. The rearrangement links TRDV2 to TRDJ1, with 8 bases lining up with TRDD3. This CDR3 has 17 residues. V was pared by 3 bases and J by 0 bases, with 11 bases of the junction left unmatched. CDR1 GEAIGNYY and CDR2 EKD come from the germline V gene. CDR3 nucleotides: TGTGCCTGTGACGCCTTACTGAGGGATACGTACACCGATAAACTCATCTTT. Its protein is CACDALLRDTYTDKLIF.

This clone was observed a few times. This clone may be a read error of a much larger clone one base away. Within the sample, other DNA sequences also encode this same CDR3. The chain has TRDV1 and TRDJ3; 10 bases agree with TRDD3. The CDR3 sequence is 19 residues long. CDR1 is TSWWSYY and CDR2 is QGS in the germline V gene. CDR3 residues: CALGGPVNWGIRDTRQMFF. The CDR3 DNA reads as TGCGCTCTTGGGGGCCCCGTGAACTGGGGGATCCGGGACACCCGACAGATGTTTTTC.

This clone was seen more than once but under ten times. TCRdb has a much larger clone's protein, which differs at residue 7 from the translation of this DNA, likely because of a read error; what is shown is the protein translated from the DNA. This chain links TRDV2 with TRDJ1; 9 nucleotides match TRDD3. Germline loops: CDR1 GEAIGNYY, CDR2 EKD. The CDR3 totals 16 residues. V was clipped by 6 bases and J by 4 bases; unmatched bases: 14. The CDR3 region is CACYSINGGYVDKLIF. The DNA for the CDR3 is TGTGCCTGTTATTCGATTAATGGGGGATATGTCGATAAACTCATCTTT.